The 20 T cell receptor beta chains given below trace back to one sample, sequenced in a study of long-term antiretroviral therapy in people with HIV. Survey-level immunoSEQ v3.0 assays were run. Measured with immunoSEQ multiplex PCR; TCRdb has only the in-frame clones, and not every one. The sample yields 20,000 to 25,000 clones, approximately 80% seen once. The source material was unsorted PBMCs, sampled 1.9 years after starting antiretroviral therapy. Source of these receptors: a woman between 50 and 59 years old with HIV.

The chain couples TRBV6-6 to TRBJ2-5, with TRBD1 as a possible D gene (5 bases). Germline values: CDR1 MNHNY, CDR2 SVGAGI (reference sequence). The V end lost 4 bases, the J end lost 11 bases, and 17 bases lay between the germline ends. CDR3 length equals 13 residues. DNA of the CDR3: TGTGCCAGCAGTTCGCAGGGAATGGGTGAGCAGTACTTC. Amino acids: CASSSQGMGEQYF.

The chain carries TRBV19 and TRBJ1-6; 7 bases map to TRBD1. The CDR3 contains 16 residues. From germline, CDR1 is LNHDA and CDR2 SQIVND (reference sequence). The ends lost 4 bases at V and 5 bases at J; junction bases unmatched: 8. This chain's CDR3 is CASSTIRDSHNSPLHF. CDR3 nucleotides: TGTGCCAGTAGTACAATTCGGGACAGCCATAATTCACCCCTCCACTTT.

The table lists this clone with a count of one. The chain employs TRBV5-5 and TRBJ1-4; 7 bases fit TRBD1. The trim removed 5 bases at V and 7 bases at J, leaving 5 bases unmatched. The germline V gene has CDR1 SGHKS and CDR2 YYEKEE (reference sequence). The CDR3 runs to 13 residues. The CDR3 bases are TGTGCCAGCAGGACGACAGGGAGTGAAAAACTGTTTTTT. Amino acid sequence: CASRTTGSEKLFF.

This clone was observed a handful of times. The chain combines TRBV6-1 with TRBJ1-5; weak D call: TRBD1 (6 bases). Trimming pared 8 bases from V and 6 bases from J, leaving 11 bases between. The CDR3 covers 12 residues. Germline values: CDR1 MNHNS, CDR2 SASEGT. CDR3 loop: CASAEGGQPQHF. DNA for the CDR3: TGTGCCAGCGCAGAAGGGGGTCAGCCCCAGCATTTT.

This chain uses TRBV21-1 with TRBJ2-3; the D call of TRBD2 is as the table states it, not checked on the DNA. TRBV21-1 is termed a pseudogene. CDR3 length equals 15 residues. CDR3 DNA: TGTGCCAGCAGCCCTCCGGGACTCACCACAGATACGCAGTATTTT. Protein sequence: CASSPPGLTTDTQYF.

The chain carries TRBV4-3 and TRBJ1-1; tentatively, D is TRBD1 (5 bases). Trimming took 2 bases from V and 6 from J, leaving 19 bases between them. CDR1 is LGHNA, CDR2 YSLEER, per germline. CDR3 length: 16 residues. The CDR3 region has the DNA TGCGCCAGCAGCCAAAAAGCCAAGGCTGACAGCCCTGAAGCTTTCTTT. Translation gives CASSQKAKADSPEAFF.

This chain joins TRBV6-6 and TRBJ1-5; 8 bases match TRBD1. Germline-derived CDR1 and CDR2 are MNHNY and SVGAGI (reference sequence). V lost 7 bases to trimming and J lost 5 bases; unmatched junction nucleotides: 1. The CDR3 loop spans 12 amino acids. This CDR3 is CASTGQDQPQHF. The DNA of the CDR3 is TGTGCCAGCACGGGACAGGATCAGCCCCAGCATTTT.

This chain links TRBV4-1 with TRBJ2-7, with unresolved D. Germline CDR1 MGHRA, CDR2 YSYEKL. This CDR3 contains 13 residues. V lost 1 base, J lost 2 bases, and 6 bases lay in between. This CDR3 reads CASSQVAAYEQYF. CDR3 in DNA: TGCGCCAGCAGCCAAGTAGCCGCCTACGAGCAGTACTTC.

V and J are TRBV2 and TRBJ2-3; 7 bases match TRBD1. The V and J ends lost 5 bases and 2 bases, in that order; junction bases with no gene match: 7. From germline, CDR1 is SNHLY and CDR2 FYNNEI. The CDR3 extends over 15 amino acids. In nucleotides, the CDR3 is TGTGCCAGCAGTATCGACAGGGTTACCACAGATACGCAGTATTTT. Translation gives CASSIDRVTTDTQYF.

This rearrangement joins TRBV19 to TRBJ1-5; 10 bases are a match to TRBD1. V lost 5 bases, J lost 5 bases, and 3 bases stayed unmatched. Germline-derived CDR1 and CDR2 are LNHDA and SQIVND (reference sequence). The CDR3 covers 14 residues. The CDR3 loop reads CASSAGQGDQPQHF. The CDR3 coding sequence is TGTGCCAGTAGTGCCGGACAGGGGGATCAGCCCCAGCATTTT.

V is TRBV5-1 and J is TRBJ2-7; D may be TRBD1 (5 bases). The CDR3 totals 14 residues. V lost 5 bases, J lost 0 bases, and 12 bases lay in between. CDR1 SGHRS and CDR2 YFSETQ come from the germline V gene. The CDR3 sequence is CASRIRVSSYEQYF. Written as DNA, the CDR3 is TGCGCCAGCAGAATCAGGGTATCCTCCTACGAGCAGTACTTC.

DNA for the CDR3: TGTGCCAGCACCTTGGACAGCTCGTACACCGGGGAGCTGTTTTTT. Translation gives CASTLDSSYTGELFF. This chain joins TRBV7-6 and TRBJ2-2; maybe TRBD1 (6 bases). Per germline, CDR1 SGHVS and CDR2 FNYEAQ. Trimming removed 7 bases at V and 3 bases at J, with 15 bases between. This CDR3 is built from 15 residues.

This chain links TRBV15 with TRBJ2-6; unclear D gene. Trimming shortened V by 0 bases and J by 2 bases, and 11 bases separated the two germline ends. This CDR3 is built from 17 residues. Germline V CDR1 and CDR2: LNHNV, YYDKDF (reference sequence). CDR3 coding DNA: TGTGCCACCAGCAGAGAGTTAACCGTCGCTGGGGCCAACGTCCTGACTTTC. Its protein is CATSRELTVAGANVLTF.

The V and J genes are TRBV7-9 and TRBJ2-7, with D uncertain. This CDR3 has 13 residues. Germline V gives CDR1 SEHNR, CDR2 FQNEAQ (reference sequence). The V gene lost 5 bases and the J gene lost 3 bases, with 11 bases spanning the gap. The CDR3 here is CASSPTQFYEQYF. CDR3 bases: TGTGCCAGCAGCCCCACACAGTTCTACGAGCAGTACTTC.

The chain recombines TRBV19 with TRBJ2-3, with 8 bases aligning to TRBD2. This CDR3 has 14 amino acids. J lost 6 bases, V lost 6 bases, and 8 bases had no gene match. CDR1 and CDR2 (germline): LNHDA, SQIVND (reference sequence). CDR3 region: CASRIRGGGDTQYF. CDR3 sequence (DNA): TGTGCCAGTAGGATCCGGGGGGGCGGGGATACGCAGTATTTT.

The CDR3 sequence is CASSPSLEYEQYF. The CDR3 region has the DNA TGTGCCAGCAGCCCCTCGTTGGAATACGAGCAGTACTTC. The chain recombines TRBV5-4 with TRBJ2-7; no firm D call. Trimming stripped 4 bases from V and 4 bases from J, with 12 bases between. There are 13 residues in the CDR3. CDR1 is SGHNT, CDR2 YYREEE, per germline (reference sequence).

As DNA, the CDR3 is TGTGCCAGCTCACCACCGACAGGGGGCGGGGAGACCCAGTACTTC. Its protein product is CASSPPTGGGETQYF. The V and J genes are TRBV18 and TRBJ2-5; TRBD1 matches 10 bases. The CDR3 covers 15 residues. Germline V gives CDR1 KGHSH, CDR2 LQKENI. After removal of 0 bases from V and 5 bases from J, the junction contained 3 bases not matched to a gene.

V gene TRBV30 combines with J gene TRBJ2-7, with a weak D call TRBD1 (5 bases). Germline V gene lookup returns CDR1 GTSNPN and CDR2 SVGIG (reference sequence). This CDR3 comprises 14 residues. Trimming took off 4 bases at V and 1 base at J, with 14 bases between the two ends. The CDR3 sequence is CAWTGPSPSYEQYF. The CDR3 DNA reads TGTGCCTGGACAGGGCCCAGCCCGTCCTACGAGCAGTACTTC. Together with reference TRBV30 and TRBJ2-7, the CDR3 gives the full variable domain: SQTIHQWPATLVQPVGSPLSLECTVEGTSNPNLYWYRQAAGRGLQLLFYSVGIGQISSEVPQNLSASRPQDRQFILSSKKLLLSDSGFYLCAWTGPSPSYEQYFGPGTRLTVT.

CDR3 loop: CASSQITEKGYTF. CDR3 nucleotide sequence: TGTGCCAGCTCACAAATAACCGAGAAAGGCTACACCTTC. The chain couples TRBV18 to TRBJ1-2; the D is unclear. V shed 4 bases and J shed 8 bases, with 14 bases lying between them. Germline CDR1 KGHSH, CDR2 LQKENI. The CDR3 extends over 13 amino acids.

The CDR3 DNA follows: TGTGCCAGCAGCTCCAGGGGTGGGACACAAGGCACAGATACGCAGTATTTT. As protein: CASSSRGGTQGTDTQYF. The rearrangement links TRBV7-6 to TRBJ2-3, with a weak D call TRBD1 (6 bases). CDR3 length equals 17 residues. V dropped 4 bases and J dropped 1 base, with 18 bases sitting between them. Per germline, CDR1 SGHVS and CDR2 FNYEAQ.